Listed below are T cell receptor beta chains from one sample, sequenced in a study of blood T cell repertoires in COVID-19. TCRdb's copy holds only in-frame clones and misses some; the assay was immunoSEQ multiplex PCR. The sample shows under 90,000 clones, nearly 90% of them seen only once. The sample was peripheral blood. The receptors were gathered from a woman between 50 and 59 years old with COVID-19, enrolled during active disease. The CDR3 runs from the conserved cysteine through the conserved F or W. The listing skips clone size in some rows; elsewhere it reads once, few, many or a size class.

clone size | J gene | V gene | CDR3 protein
- | TRBJ2-5 | TRBV4-1 | CASSQPGLAGGGVGETQYF
- | TRBJ1-5 | TRBV28 | CATSEGRADQPQHF
- | TRBJ2-3 | TRBV27 | CASSLSGQGRYTDTQYF
- | TRBJ2-2 | TRBV19 | CASIGREFPYNTGELFF
once | TRBJ2-5 | TRBV5-1 | CASSLRWRQETQYF
once | TRBJ2-7 | TRBV19 | CASSKAASGRGSYEQYF
- | TRBJ2-5 | TRBV2 | CASSEALGRGSLGETQYF
- | TRBJ2-6 | TRBV6-4 | CASSTGTGGSGANVLTF
few | TRBJ2-7 | TRBV25-1 | CASSVFAGSYEQYF
- | TRBJ2-7 | TRBV19 | CASSTTGLPYEQYF
- | TRBJ2-7 | TRBV3-1/TRBV3-2 | CASSKKEGPGLAGTSEEQYF
- | TRBJ2-7 | TRBV2 | CASTRGTINYEQYF
once | TRBJ2-1 | TRBV11-3 | CASSTGTSDHWDEQFF
- | TRBJ1-6 | TRBV14 | CASSQAGRNSPLHF
- | TRBJ2-7 | TRBV11-1 | CASSLSGLAVPYEQYF
- | TRBJ2-3 | TRBV16 | CASSQGTRIADTQYF
- | TRBJ1-1 | TRBV7-8 | CASSLASGNTEAFF
- | TRBJ2-3 | TRBV24-1 | CATSGWTSGSKGDTQYF
- | TRBJ1-6 | TRBV11-2 | CASSPQTGGNSPLHF
once | TRBJ2-1 | TRBV5-1 | CASSLAVPGSSYNEQFF
- | TRBJ2-7 | TRBV15 | CATSREVQNWGLEQYF
- | TRBJ2-6 | TRBV6-5 | CASSRASGANVLTF